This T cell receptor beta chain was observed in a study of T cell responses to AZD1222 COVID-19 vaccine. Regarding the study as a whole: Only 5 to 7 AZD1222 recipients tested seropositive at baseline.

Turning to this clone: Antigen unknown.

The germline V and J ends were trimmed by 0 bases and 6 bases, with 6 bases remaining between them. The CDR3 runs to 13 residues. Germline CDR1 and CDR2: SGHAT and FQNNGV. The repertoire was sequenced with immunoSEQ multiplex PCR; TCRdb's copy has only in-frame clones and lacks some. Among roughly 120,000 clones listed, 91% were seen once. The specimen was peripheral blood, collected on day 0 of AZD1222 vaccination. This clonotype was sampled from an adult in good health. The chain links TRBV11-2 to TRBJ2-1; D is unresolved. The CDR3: CASSLDLSNEQFF. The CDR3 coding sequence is TGTGCCAGCAGCTTAGACCTTTCCAATGAGCAGTTCTTC.